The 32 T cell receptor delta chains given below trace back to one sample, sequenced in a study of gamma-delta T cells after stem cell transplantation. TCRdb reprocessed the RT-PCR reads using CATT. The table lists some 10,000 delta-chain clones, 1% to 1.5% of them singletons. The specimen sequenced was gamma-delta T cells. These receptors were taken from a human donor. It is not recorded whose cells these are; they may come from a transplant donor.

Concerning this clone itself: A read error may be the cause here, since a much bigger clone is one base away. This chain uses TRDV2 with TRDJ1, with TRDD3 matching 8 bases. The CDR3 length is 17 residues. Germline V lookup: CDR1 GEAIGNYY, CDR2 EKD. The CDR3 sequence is CARDTVLGAPRPDKLIF. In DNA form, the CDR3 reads TGTGCCCGTGACACCGTACTGGGGGCCCCGCGTCCCGATAAACTCATCTTT.

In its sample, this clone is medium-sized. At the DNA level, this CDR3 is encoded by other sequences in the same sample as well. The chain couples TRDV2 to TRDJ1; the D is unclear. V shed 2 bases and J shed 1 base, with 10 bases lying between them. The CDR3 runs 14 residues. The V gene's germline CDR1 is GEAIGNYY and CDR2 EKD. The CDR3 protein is CACDKLQGTDKLIF. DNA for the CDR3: TGTGCCTGTGACAAACTACAAGGCACCGATAAACTCATCTTT.

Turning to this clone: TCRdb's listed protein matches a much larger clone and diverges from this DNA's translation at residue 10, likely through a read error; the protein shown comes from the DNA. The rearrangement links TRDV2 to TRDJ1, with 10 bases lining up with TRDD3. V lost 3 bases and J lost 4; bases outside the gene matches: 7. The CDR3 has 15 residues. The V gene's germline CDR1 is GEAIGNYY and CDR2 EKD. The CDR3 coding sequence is TGTGCCTGTGACCCCTGGGGGATAGTCATCGATAAACTCATCTTT. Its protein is CACDPWGIVIDKLIF.

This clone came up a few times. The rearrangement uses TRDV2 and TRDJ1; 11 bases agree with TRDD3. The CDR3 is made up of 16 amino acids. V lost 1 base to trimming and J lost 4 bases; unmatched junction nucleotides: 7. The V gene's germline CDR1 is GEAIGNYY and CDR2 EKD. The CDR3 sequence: CACDTVLGDNRDKLIF. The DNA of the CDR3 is TGTGCCTGTGACACAGTACTGGGGGATAATCGCGATAAACTCATCTTT.

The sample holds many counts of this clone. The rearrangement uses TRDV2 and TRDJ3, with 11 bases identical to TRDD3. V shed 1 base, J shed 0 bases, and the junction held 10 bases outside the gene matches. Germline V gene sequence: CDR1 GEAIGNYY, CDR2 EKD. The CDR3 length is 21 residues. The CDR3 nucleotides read TGTGCCTGTGACACAATTCATCTGGGGGATACCAGCTCCTGGGACACCCGACAGATGTTTTTC. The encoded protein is CACDTIHLGDTSSWDTRQMFF.

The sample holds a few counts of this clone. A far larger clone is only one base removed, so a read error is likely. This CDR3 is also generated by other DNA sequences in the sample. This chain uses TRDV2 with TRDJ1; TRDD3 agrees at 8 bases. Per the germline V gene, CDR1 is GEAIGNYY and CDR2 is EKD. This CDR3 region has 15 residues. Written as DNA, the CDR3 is TGTGCCTGTGACTTGCTGGGGGACTTCACCGATAAACTTATCTTT. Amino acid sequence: CACDLLGDFTDKLIF.

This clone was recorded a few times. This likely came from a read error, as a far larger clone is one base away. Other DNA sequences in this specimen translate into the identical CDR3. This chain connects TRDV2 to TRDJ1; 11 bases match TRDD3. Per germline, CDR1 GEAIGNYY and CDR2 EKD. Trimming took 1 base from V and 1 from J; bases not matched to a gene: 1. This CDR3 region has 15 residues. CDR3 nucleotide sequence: TGTGCCTGTGACACGCTGGGGGATACCACCGATAAACTCATCTTT. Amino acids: CACDTLGDTTDKLIF.

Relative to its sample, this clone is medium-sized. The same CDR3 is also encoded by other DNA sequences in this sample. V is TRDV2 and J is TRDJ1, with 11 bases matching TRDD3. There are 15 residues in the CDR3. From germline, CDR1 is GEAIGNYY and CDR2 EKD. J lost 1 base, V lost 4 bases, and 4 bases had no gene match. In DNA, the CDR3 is TGTGCCTGTGATCGACTGGGGGATATCACCGATAAACTCATCTTT. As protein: CACDRLGDITDKLIF.

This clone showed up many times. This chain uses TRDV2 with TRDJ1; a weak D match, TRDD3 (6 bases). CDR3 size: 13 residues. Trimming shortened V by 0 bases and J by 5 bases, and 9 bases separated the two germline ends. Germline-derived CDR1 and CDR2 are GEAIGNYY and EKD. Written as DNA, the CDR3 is TGTGCCTGTGACACCTGGGGGCAAGATAAACTCATCTTT. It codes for CACDTWGQDKLIF.

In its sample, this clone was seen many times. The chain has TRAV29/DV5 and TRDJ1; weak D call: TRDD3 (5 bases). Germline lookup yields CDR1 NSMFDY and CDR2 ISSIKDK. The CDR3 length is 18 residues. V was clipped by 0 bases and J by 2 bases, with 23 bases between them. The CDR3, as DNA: TGTGCAGCAAGCGGTTTCACTACCCCCCAGGGGGGGACCGATAAACTCATCTTT. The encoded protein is CAASGFTTPQGGTDKLIF.

In nucleotides, the CDR3 is TGTGCCTGTGACACCGTAACCGGTGGGGAGCCGTACACCGATAAACTCATCTTT. Protein product: CACDTVTGGEPYTDKLIF. The chain has TRDV2 and TRDJ1; D may be TRDD3 (5 bases). This CDR3 has 18 amino acids. V lost 0 bases and J 0 bases, leaving 19 bases between the germline ends. Germline values: CDR1 GEAIGNYY, CDR2 EKD.

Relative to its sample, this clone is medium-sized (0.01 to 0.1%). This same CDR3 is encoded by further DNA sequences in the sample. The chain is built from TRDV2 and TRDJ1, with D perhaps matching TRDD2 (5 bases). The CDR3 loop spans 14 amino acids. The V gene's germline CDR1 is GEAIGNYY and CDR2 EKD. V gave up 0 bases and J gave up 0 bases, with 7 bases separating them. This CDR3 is CACDTVLYTDKLIF. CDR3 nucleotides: TGTGCCTGTGACACCGTCCTATACACCGATAAACTCATCTTT.

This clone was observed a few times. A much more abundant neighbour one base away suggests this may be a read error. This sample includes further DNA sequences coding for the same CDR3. CDR3 protein: CACDTLLGDTRSTDKLIF. The CDR3 nucleotides are TGTGCCTGTGATACGTTACTGGGGGATACGCGGAGCACCGATAAACTCATCTTT. The rearrangement uses TRDV2 and TRDJ1, with TRDD3 identical over 13 bases. CDR3 length: 18 amino acids. Trimming at V came to 4 bases and at J to 1 base, leaving 11 bases not matched to a gene. Germline V gene data show CDR1 as GEAIGNYY and CDR2 as EKD.

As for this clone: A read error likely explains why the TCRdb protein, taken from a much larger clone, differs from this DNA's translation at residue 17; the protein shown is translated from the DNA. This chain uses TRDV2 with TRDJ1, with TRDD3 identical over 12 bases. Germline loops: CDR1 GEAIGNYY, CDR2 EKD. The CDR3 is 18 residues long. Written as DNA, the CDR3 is TGTGCCTGTGACACCCTACTGGGGGATACAAAGTACACCGATAAACTCACCTTT. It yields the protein CACDTLLGDTKYTDKLTF.

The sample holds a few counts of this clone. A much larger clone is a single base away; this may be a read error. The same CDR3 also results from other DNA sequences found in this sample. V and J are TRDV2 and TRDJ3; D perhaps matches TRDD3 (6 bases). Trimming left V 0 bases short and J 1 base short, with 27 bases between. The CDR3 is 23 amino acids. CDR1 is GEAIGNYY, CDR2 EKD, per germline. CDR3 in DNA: TGTGCCTGTGACACCGATTTGGACCGATACGCGCCTCGGGGATCCTGGGACACCCGACAGATGTTTTTC. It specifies CACDTDLDRYAPRGSWDTRQMFF.

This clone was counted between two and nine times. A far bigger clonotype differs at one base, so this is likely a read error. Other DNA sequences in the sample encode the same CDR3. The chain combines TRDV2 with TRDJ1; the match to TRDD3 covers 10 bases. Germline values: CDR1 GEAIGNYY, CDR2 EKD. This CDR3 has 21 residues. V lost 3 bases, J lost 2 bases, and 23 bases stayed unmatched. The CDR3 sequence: CACDLLYVPTGDTRYTDKLIF. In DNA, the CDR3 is TGTGCCTGTGACTTACTATATGTTCCTACGGGGGATACGAGGTATACCGATAAACTCATCTTT.

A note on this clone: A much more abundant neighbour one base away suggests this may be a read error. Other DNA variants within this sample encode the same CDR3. The chain's CDR3 is CACDTLLGDTYTDKLIF. CDR3 nucleotide sequence: TGTGCCTGCGACACCCTACTCGGGGATACGTACACCGATAAACTCATCTTT. This sequence joins TRDV2 and TRDJ1; TRDD3 matches at 9 bases. In germline, CDR1 is GEAIGNYY, CDR2 EKD. This CDR3 spans 17 amino acids.

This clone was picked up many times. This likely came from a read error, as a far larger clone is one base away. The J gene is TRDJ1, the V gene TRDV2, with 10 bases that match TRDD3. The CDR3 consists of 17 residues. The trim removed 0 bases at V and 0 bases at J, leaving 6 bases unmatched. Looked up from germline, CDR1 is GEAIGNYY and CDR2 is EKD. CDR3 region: CACDTAGGIRYTDKLIF. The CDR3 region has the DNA TGTGCCTGTGACACCGCAGGGGGGATACGGTACACCGATAAACTCATCTTT.

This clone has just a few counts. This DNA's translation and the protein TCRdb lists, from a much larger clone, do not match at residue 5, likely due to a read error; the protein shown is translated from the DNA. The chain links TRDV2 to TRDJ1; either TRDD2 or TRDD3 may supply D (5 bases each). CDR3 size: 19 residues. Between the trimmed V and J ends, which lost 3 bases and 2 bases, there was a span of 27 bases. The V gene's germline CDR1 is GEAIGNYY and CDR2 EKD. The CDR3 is CACDYMMPSPLRDTDKLIF. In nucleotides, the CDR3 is TGTGCCTGTGACTACATGATGCCTTCACCCCTCCGGGATACCGATAAACTCATCTTT.

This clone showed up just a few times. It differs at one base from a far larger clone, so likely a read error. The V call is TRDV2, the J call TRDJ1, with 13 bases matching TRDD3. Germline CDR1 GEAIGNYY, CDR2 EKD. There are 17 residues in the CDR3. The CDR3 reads CARDTLLGDTWSGKLIF. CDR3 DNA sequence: TGTGCCCGTGACACTCTACTGGGGGATACGTGGTCGGGTAAACTCATCTTT.

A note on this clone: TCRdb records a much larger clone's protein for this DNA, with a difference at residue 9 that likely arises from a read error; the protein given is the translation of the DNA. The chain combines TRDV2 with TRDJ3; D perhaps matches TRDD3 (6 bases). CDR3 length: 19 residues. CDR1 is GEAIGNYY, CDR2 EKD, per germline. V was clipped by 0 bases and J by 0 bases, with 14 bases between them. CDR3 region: CACDTGAGESSWDTRQMFF. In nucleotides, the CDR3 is TGTGCCTGTGACACCGGTGCTGGGGAGAGCTCCTGGGACACCCGACAGATGTTTTTC.

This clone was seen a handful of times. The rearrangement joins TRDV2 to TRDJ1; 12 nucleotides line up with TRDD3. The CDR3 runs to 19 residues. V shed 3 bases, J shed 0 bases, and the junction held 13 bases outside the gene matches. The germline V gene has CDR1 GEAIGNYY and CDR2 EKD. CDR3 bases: TGTGCCTGTGACCCGCTTCTGGGGGATACGCTCTCATACACCGATAAACTCATCTTT. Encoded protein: CACDPLLGDTLSYTDKLIF.

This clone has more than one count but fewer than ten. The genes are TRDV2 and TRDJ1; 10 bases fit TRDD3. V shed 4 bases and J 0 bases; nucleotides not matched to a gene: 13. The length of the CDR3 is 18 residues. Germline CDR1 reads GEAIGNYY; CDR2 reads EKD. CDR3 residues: CACEGLPSTGGYTDKLIF. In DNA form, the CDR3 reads TGTGCCTGTGAAGGCCTTCCCTCCACTGGGGGATACACCGATAAACTCATCTTT.

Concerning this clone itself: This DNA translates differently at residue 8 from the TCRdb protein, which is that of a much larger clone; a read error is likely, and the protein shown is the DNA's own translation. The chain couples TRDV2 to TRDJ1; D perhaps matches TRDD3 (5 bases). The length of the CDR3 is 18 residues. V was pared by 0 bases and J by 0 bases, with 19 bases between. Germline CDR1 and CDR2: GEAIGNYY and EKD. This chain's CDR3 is CACDTVARGRVYTDKLIF. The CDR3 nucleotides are TGTGCCTGTGACACCGTGGCTAGGGGAAGAGTGTACACCGATAAACTCATCTTT.

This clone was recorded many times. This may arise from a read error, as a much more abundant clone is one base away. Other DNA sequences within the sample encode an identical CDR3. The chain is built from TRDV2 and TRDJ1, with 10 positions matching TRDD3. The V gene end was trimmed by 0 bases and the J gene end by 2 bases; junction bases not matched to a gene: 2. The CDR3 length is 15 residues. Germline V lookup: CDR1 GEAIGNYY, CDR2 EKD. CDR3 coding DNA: TGTGCCTGTGACACCCTACTGGGGGATACCGATAAACTCATCTTT. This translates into CACDTLLGDTDKLIF.

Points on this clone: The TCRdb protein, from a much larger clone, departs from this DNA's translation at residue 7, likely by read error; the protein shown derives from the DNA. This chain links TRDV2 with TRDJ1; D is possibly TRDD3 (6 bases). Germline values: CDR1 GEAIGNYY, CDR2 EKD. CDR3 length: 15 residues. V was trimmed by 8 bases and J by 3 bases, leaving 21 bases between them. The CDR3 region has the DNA TGTGCCTCCATGGTACTGGCGGATACCCCCGATAAACTCATCTTT. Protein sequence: CASMVLADTPDKLIF.

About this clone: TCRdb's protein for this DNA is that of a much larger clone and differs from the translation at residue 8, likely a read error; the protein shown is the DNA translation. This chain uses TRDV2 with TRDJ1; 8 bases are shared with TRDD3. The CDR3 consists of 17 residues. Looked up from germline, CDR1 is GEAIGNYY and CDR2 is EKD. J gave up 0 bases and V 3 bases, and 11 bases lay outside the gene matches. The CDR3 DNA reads TGTGCCTGTGACCCACTGGGGGGTACGAGGGACACCGATAAACTCATCTTT. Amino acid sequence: CACDPLGGTRDTDKLIF.

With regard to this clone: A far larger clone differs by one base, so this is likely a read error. The DNA for the CDR3 is TGTGCCTGTGACTTACTATATGTTCCTACGGGGGATACGAGGTACATCGATAAACTCATCTTT. Translating it yields CACDLLYVPTGDTRYIDKLIF. The chain employs TRDV2 and TRDJ1, with 10 bases fitting TRDD3. V trimming: 3 bases; J trimming: 4 bases; junction bases outside the gene matches: 25. The CDR3 spans 21 residues. Germline assignment: CDR1 GEAIGNYY and CDR2 EKD.

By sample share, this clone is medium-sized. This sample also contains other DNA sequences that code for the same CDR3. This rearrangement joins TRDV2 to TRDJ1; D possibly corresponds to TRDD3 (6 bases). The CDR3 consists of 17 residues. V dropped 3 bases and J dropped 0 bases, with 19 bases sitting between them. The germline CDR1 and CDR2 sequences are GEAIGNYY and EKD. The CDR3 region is CACDQIIIGGHTDKLIF. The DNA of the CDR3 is TGTGCCTGTGACCAGATCATAATCGGGGGACACACCGATAAACTCATCTTT.

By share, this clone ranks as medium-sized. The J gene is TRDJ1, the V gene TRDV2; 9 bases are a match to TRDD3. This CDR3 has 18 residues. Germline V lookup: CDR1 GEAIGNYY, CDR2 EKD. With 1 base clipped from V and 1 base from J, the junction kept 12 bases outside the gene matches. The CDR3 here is CACDTLVLGDGLTDKLIF. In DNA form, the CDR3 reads TGTGCCTGTGACACTCTCGTACTGGGGGACGGACTCACCGATAAACTCATCTTT.

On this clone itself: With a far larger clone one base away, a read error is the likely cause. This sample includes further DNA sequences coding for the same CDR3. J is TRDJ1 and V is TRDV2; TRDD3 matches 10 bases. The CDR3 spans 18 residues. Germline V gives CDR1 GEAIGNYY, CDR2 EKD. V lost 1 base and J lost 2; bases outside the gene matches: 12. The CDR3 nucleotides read TGTGCCTGTGACACGGTGCTGGGGGATAAGAGTGAGACCGATAAACTCATCTTT. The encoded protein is CACDTVLGDKSETDKLIF.

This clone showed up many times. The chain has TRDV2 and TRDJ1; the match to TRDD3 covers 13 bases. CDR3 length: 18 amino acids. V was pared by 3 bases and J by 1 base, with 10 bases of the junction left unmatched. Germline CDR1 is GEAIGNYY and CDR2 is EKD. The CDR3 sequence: CACDPLLGDTEITDKLIF. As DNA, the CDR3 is TGTGCCTGTGACCCTCTACTGGGGGATACGGAAATCACCGATAAACTCATCTTT.